This record concerns one T cell receptor (beta chain) sequence. One junction end does not reproduce the germline sequence, and a read error may be involved. This sample stems from a study of molecular identifiers for immune sequencing clone quantification. TCRdb redid the calling of the PCR reads with MiXCR, one entry per CDR3 protein. This table has approximately 680,000 distinct CDR3 sequences, around 25% appearing once. The receptor was derived from a human donor in good health. Some libraries in this study had Jurkat cell RNA spiked in. The specimen was naive CD8+ T cells from blood, with Jurkat cell RNA spiked in. The subset: FACS-sorted CD8+CD4-CCR7+CD45RA+ naive T cells.

In DNA, the CDR3 is TGCGCCAGCAGCCAAGAGTGGCGGGGACTCCAAGAGCCCCAGTACTTC. This sequence encodes CASSQEWRGLQEPQYF. The chain uses TRBV4-3 and TRBJ2-5; D perhaps matches TRBD2 (6 bases). The CDR3 is 16 residues long. Germline V gene data show CDR1 as LGHNA and CDR2 as YSLEER.